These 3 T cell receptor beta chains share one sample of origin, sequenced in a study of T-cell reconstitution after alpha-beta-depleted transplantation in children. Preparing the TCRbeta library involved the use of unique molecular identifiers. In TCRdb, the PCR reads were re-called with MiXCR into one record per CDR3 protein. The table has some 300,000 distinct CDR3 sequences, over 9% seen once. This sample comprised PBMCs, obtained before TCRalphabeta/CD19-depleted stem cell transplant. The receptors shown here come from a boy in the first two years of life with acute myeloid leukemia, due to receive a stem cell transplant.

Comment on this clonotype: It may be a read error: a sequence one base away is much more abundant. The CDR3 DNA reads as TGTGCCAGCAACCAAGATCGAGGCGGGGTCTCCTACGAGCAGTACTTC. Its translation: CASNQDRGGVSYEQYF. The chain couples TRBV3-1 to TRBJ2-7, with D possibly being TRBD2 (6 bases). The CDR3 is 16 residues long. Per the germline V gene, CDR1 is LGHDT and CDR2 is YNNKEL (reference sequence).

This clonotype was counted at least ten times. The CDR3 nucleotides are TGCAGTGCTAGAGATGGTGAGGAGCTGTTTTTT. Its translation: CSARDGEELFF. The chain has TRBV20-1 and TRBJ2-2; D uncertain. Germline V gene data show CDR1 as DFQATT and CDR2 as SNEGSKA (reference sequence). The CDR3 runs 11 residues. V was pared by 0 bases and J by 10 bases, with 6 bases between.

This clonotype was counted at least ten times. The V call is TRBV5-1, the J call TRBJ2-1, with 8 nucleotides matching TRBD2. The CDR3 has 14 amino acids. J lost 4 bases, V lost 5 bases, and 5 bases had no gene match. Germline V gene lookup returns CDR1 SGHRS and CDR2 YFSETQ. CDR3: CASSSGGHYNEQFF. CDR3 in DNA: TGCGCCAGCAGTTCGGGGGGGCATTACAATGAGCAGTTCTTC.